These T cell receptor beta chains were read from a single sample in a study of blood T cell repertoires in COVID-19. Profiling relied on immunoSEQ multiplex PCR, and the TCRdb table lists in-frame clones only, not all of them. The sample holds a few hundred thousand clones, around 92% seen once. Specimen: PBMCs or T cells enriched from blood (not recorded which). These TCRs come from a woman in her twenties or thirties who had recovered from COVID-19. The CDR3 runs from the conserved cysteine through the conserved F or W. A D gene is named only where the DNA matches it firmly. Clone size appears in some rows only: once, few, many, or a class for an expanded clone.

J: TRBJ1-2; size: NA; D: TRBD1; V: TRBV28; length: 12; DNA: TGTGCCAGCAGTTTAGACAGGGTTGGCTACACCTTC; CDR3: CASSLDRVGYTF
J: TRBJ2-1; size: NA; D: NA; V: TRBV21-1; length: 16; DNA: TGTGCCAGCAGCAAAGAGGGCTCCTCTAGGGGGAATGAGCAGTTCTTC; CDR3: CASSKEGSSRGNEQFF
J: TRBJ2-7; size: once; D: TRBD1; V: TRBV28; length: 14; DNA: TGTGCCAGCAGACTGACAGGGGAGCTCGACGAGCAGTACTTC; CDR3: CASRLTGELDEQYF
J: TRBJ2-5; size: NA; D: TRBD2; V: TRBV18; length: 14; DNA: TGTGCCAGCTCACCACCGGCGGGGGAAGAGACCCAGTACTTC; CDR3: CASSPPAGEETQYF
J: TRBJ1-6; size: NA; D: NA; V: TRBV28; length: 20; DNA: TGTGCCAGCTTCTCTCGAATGTGGGCCGTCAGAAGCTCCTATAATTCACCCCTCCACTTT; CDR3: CASFSRMWAVRSSYNSPLHF
J: TRBJ2-7; size: NA; D: NA; V: TRBV5-8; length: 17; DNA: TGTGCCAGCAGCTTTCCGGTATCCGGGTATGTTCCCCAGGAGCAGTACTTC; CDR3: CASSFPVSGYVPQEQYF
J: TRBJ1-1; size: NA; D: NA; V: TRBV30; length: 17; DNA: TGTGCCTGGAGTGAAGCAGGGGCTTCTGATGTAACCACTGAAGCTTTCTTT; CDR3: CAWSEAGASDVTTEAFF
J: TRBJ1-2; size: NA; D: TRBD1; V: TRBV29-1; length: 12; DNA: TGCAGCGTTCACAGGGGTGGCTATGGCTACACCTTC; CDR3: CSVHRGGYGYTF
J: TRBJ2-7; size: NA; D: NA; V: TRBV5-1; length: 15; DNA: TGCGCCAGCAGCATAGGACAGTCGACCTCCTACGAGCAGTACTTC; CDR3: CASSIGQSTSYEQYF
J: TRBJ2-7; size: NA; D: TRBD1; V: TRBV24-1; length: 12; DNA: TGTGCCACCAGCACAGGGGGCTACGAGCAGTACTTC; CDR3: CATSTGGYEQYF
J: TRBJ1-2; size: NA; D: TRBD1; V: TRBV30; length: 13; DNA: TGTGCCTGGATGTTTTACAGGGGGGGTGGCTACACCTTC; CDR3: CAWMFYRGGGYTF
J: TRBJ2-7; size: NA; D: TRBD2; V: TRBV4-2; length: 16; DNA: TGTGCCAGCAGCCAAGATGGGACTAGCGGTTCCTACGAGCAGTACTTC; CDR3: CASSQDGTSGSYEQYF
J: TRBJ1-5; size: NA; D: TRBD1; V: TRBV7-2; length: 14; DNA: TGTGCCAGCAGCCCTGACAGGGTTTATCAGCCCCAGCATTTT; CDR3: CASSPDRVYQPQHF